A selection of T cell receptor beta chains follows, all from one sample in a study of cytomegalovirus exposure and HLA in healthy donors. Sequencing used immunoSEQ multiplex PCR; TCRdb keeps in-frame clones, though not all of them. The table shows approximately 300,000 clones, with 75% to 90% occurring only once. Sequencing was carried out using PBMCs. The receptor set was obtained from a woman aged 18-29 years in good health and CMV-seronegative. CDR3s include the opening cysteine and the closing phenylalanine or tryptophan. A D gene is named only where the DNA matches it firmly. The size field is filled for only some rows; it gives once, few, many or a size class.

NA	TRBV21-1	TRBJ2-7	NA	CASSNHRGSYEQYF	TGTGCCAGCAGCAATCACAGGGGGTCCTACGAGCAGTACTTC
NA	TRBV27	TRBJ2-3	once	CASSLRGGLLDTQYF	TGTGCCAGCAGTTTAAGGGGGGGGCTTCTAGATACGCAGTATTTT
NA	TRBV5-1	TRBJ2-3	NA	CASTYSGVTDTQYF	TGCGCCAGCACTTATAGCGGAGTCACAGATACGCAGTATTTT
TRBD1	TRBV4-1	TRBJ2-7	NA	CASSHNRGSYEQYF	TGCGCCAGCAGCCACAACAGGGGTTCCTACGAGCAGTACTTC
NA	TRBV5-4	TRBJ2-7	NA	CASSPTWVGSYEQYF	TGTGCCAGCAGCCCCACATGGGTCGGGTCCTACGAGCAGTACTTC
NA	TRBV5-6	TRBJ2-1	NA	CASSLQGLAFTVEQFF	TGTGCCAGCAGCCTACAGGGCCTAGCTTTTACGGTTGAGCAGTTCTTC
TRBD2	TRBV11-3	TRBJ2-3	NA	CASSSGLAGVSDTQYF	TGTGCCAGCAGCTCCGGACTAGCGGGAGTGTCAGATACGCAGTATTTT
TRBD1	TRBV7-9	TRBJ1-2	NA	CASSSYADRTNYGYTF	TGTGCCAGCAGCTCGTACGCGGACAGGACCAACTATGGCTACACCTTC
NA	TRBV7-2	TRBJ1-5	NA	CASSGWTATNQPQHF	TGTGCCAGCAGCGGATGGACAGCGACGAATCAGCCCCAGCATTTT
NA	TRBV27	TRBJ1-2	NA	CASRPGPGGGYTF	TGTGCCAGCAGACCCGGACCCGGGGGGGGCTACACCTTC
NA	TRBV5-1	TRBJ2-2	NA	CASGWDGGTGELFF	TGCGCCAGCGGCTGGGACGGGGGCACCGGGGAGCTGTTTTTT
TRBD1	TRBV6-1	TRBJ1-5	NA	CASSPGQVINQPQHF	TGTGCCAGCAGTCCCGGACAGGTTATCAATCAGCCCCAGCATTTT
NA	TRBV7-2	TRBJ2-3	NA	CASSPDYLSTDTQYF	TGTGCCAGCAGCCCGGACTACTTGAGCACAGATACGCAGTATTTT
NA	TRBV7-2	TRBJ2-7	NA	CASRLARSSSYEQYF	TGTGCCAGCAGACTAGCCAGATCAAGCTCCTACGAGCAGTACTTC
TRBD2	TRBV10-3	TRBJ2-7	NA	CAIGLAGAYEQYF	TGTGCCATCGGACTAGCGGGAGCTTACGAGCAGTACTTC
TRBD1	TRBV4-1	TRBJ1-5	NA	CASSQATGLNQPQHF	TGCGCCAGCAGCCAAGCGACAGGGCTTAATCAGCCCCAGCATTTT
TRBD1	TRBV5-6	TRBJ1-2	NA	CASSPGQGPYGYTF	TGTGCCAGCAGCCCTGGACAGGGTCCCTATGGCTACACCTTC
TRBD1	TRBV18	TRBJ1-4	NA	CASSSGTVGEKLFF	TGTGCCAGCTCGTCCGGGACAGTAGGGGAAAAACTGTTTTTT
NA	TRBV4-1	TRBJ1-5	NA	CASSQDPPGYSNQPQHF	TGCGCCAGCAGCCAAGATCCACCAGGTTATAGCAATCAGCCCCAGCATTTT
TRBD2	TRBV27	TRBJ2-3	NA	CASSLSGLAGGPGTDTQYF	TGTGCCAGCAGTTTATCCGGACTAGCGGGAGGGCCGGGCACAGATACGCAGTATTTT
NA	TRBV7-6	TRBJ2-1	NA	CASSLPRSNEQFF	TGTGCCAGCAGCTTACCTAGGTCCAATGAGCAGTTCTTC
NA	TRBV6-5	TRBJ2-1	few	CASSYGSGLAYNEQFF	TGTGCCAGCAGTTATGGGTCCGGGTTAGCCTACAATGAGCAGTTCTTC
NA	TRBV6-5	TRBJ1-2	NA	CASSNRDLGGYTF	TGTGCCAGCAGTAACAGGGATCTGGGTGGCTACACCTTC
NA	TRBV4-1	TRBJ2-1	NA	CASRPGLSRRDEQFF	TGCGCCAGCAGACCCGGACTCTCCAGGCGGGATGAGCAGTTCTTC
NA	TRBV5-1	TRBJ1-1	NA	CASSSITENTEAFF	TGCGCCAGCAGCTCAATAACAGAGAACACTGAAGCTTTCTTT
NA	TRBV6-1	TRBJ1-2	few	CASRTQVYGYTF	TGTGCCAGCAGGACACAAGTTTATGGCTACACCTTC
TRBD2	TRBV9	TRBJ2-1	few	CASSSTSGRSNEQFF	TGTGCCAGCAGCTCGACTAGCGGGAGATCCAATGAGCAGTTCTTC
TRBD2	TRBV28	TRBJ2-7	NA	CASRPPGLAGELYEQYF	TGTGCCAGCAGACCGCCGGGACTAGCGGGAGAATTGTACGAGCAGTACTTC
NA	TRBV6-5	TRBJ2-5	NA	CASSYPAGSQYF	TGTGCCAGCAGTTACCCCGCGGGGTCCCAGTACTTC
TRBD1	TRBV18	TRBJ1-2	few	CASSPPVAAGGDYGYTF	TGTGCCAGCTCACCACCGGTTGCTGCAGGGGGCGACTATGGCTACACCTTC
NA	TRBV9	TRBJ2-3	NA	CASSVNRQAPDTQYF	TGTGCCAGCAGCGTAAATCGGCAGGCCCCAGATACGCAGTATTTT
NA	TRBV28	TRBJ1-1	NA	CASNPTGGGRGGTEAFF	TGTGCCAGCAACCCGACGGGCGGGGGCAGAGGGGGCACTGAAGCTTTCTTT
TRBD2	TRBV27	TRBJ2-3	few	CASSLIFGTGTRRTDTQYF	TGTGCCAGCAGTTTAATTTTTGGAACCGGGACTAGACGGACAGATACGCAGTATTTT
TRBD1	TRBV2	TRBJ2-7	NA	CASSVDRDRLYEQYF	TGTGCCAGCAGTGTCGACCGGGACAGGCTCTACGAGCAGTACTTC
NA	TRBV6-6	TRBJ2-3	NA	CASRTTRSTDTQYF	TGTGCCAGCAGAACTACCCGAAGCACAGATACGCAGTATTTT
NA	TRBV5-1	TRBJ2-5	NA	CASGGQETQYF	TGCGCCAGCGGCGGTCAAGAGACCCAGTACTTC
TRBD1	TRBV7-9	TRBJ1-3	NA	CASSPRSGQGSGNTIYF	TGTGCCAGCAGCCCTCGGTCGGGACAGGGCTCTGGAAACACCATATATTTT
NA	TRBV28	TRBJ1-4	NA	CAGGGYGGEKLFF	TGTGCCGGAGGAGGATATGGAGGTGAAAAACTGTTTTTT
NA	TRBV14	TRBJ1-2	NA	CASSRTRQQGYTF	TGTGCCAGCAGCCGGACCAGACAGCAAGGCTACACCTTC
NA	TRBV9	TRBJ2-7	once	CASSPTQLNSNYEQYF	TGTGCCAGCAGCCCCACTCAACTCAACTCTAACTACGAGCAGTACTTC
TRBD2	TRBV9	TRBJ2-1	NA	CASSADSGRAGNEQFF	TGTGCCAGCAGCGCGGATAGCGGGAGGGCTGGCAATGAGCAGTTCTTC
NA	TRBV29-1	TRBJ2-1	NA	CSGQYNEQFF	TGCAGCGGCCAGTACAATGAGCAGTTCTTC
NA	TRBV4-3	TRBJ1-1	NA	CASSPERAMNTEAFF	TGCGCCAGCAGCCCGGAGAGAGCTATGAACACTGAAGCTTTCTTT
NA	TRBV5-6	TRBJ2-1	once	CASSLEARAAQDEQFF	TGTGCCAGCAGCTTGGAGGCGAGGGCAGCCCAAGATGAGCAGTTCTTC
NA	TRBV28	TRBJ2-3	NA	CASSQSTDTQYF	TGTGCCAGCAGTCAGAGCACAGATACGCAGTATTTT
NA	TRBV21-1	TRBJ1-5	NA	CASSKVGQGSNQPQHF	NA
TRBD1	TRBV10-2	TRBJ1-1	NA	CASRGTGTEAFF	TGCGCCAGCAGGGGGACAGGGACTGAAGCTTTCTTT